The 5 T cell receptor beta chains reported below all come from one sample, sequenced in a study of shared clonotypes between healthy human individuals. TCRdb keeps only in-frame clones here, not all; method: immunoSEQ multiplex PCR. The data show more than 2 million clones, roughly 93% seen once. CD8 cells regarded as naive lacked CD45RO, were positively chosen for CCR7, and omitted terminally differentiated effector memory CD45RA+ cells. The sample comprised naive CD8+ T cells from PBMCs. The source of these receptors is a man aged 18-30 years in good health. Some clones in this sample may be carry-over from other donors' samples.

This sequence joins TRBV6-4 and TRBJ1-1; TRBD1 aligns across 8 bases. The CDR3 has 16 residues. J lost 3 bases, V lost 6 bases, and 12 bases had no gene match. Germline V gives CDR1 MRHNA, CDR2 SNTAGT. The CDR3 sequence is CASRSGTGPPYTEAFF. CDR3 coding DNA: TGTGCCAGCAGGTCCGGGACAGGACCCCCTTACACTGAAGCTTTCTTT.

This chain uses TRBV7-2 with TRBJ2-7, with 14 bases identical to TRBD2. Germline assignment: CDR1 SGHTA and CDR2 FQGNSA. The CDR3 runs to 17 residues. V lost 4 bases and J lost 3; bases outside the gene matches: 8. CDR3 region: CASSSRLAGGSGYEQYF. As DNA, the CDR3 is TGTGCCAGCAGCTCCCGACTAGCGGGAGGGTCAGGCTACGAGCAGTACTTC.

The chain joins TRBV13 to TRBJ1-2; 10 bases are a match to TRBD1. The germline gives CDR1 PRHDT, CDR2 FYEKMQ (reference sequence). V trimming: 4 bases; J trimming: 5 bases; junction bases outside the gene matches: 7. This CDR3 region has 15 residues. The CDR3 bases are TGTGCCAGCAGCTCGCGGACAGGGGGGACTTATGGCTACACCTTC. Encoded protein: CASSSRTGGTYGYTF.

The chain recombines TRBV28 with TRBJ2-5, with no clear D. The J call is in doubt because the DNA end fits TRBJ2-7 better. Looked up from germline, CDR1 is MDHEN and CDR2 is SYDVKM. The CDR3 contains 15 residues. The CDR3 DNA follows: TGTGCCAGCAGGGTTCGGATCTGGGGTGCGTACGAGCAGTACTTC. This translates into CASRVRIWGAYEQYF.

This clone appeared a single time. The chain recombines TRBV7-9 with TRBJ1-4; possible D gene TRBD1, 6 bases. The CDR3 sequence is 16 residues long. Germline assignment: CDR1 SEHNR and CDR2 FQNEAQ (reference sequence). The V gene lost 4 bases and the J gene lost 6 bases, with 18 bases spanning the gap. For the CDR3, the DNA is TGTGCCAGCAGCTCCGCTTCGCGGGGGGCCTATGAAAAACTGTTTTTT. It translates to CASSSASRGAYEKLFF.